The source of this TCR beta chain is a study of neoadjuvant anti-PD-1 for oral cavity cancer. Profiled with immunoSEQ multiplex PCR; TCRdb holds only in-frame clones, not every one. The repertoire holds approximately 68,000 clones, with less than 90% as singletons. Time point in this sample: after neoadjuvant nivolumab, at surgical resection. This receptor was obtained from a person between 40 and 79 years old with oral cavity squamous cell carcinoma. Here the sequenced sample was PBMCs, taken after nivolumab (anti-PD-1) treatment.

CDR3 bases: TGTGCCAGCAGCGATGGAGGACAGGGGGGCACTGAAGCTTTCTTT. It specifies CASSDGGQGGTEAFF. This sequence joins TRBV5-4 and TRBJ1-1; 10 nucleotides match TRBD1. The CDR3 consists of 15 residues. The trim removed 4 bases at V and 4 bases at J, leaving 7 bases unmatched. Germline V gives CDR1 SGHNT, CDR2 YYREEE (reference sequence). Combining the CDR3 with reference TRBV5-4 and TRBJ1-1 gives the whole variable domain ETGVTQSPTHLIKTRGQQVTLRCSSQSGHNTVSWYQQALGQGPQFIFQYYREEENGRGNFPPRFSGLQFPNYSSELNVNALELDDSALYLCASSDGGQGGTEAFFGQGTRLTVV.